This T cell receptor beta chain stems from a study of CD8+CD57+ T cells in acquired aplastic anemia. The CDR3 sequence is 14 residues long. CDR1 SGHTS and CDR2 YDEGEE come from the germline V gene. V shed 0 bases, J shed 6 bases, and the junction held 6 bases outside the gene matches. Sequencing involved patients with CD8+CD57+ cell expansion previously shown by flow cytometry. Genomic DNA acted as the template from which TCR beta VDJ combination and CDR3 sequence profiling were carried out. From the reads, TCRdb called clonotypes with MiXCR, one entry per CDR3 protein. Of 95,000 to 150,000 distinct CDR3 sequences listed, about 40% were seen once; the top ten hold about 2.4%. This clonotype appeared many times.

The chain combines TRBV5-8 with TRBJ2-7; 7 bases match TRBD1. The sample consisted of sorted CD4+, CD8+, or CD8+CD57+ T cells (not recorded which) from PBMCs. This TCR came from a human donor with aplastic anemia. CDR3 nucleotides: TGTGCCAGCAGCTTGGTGACAGGGAGAGGCGAGCAGTACTTC. Translation: CASSLVTGRGEQYF. Supplemented by reference TRBV5-8 and TRBJ2-7, the full variable domain reads EAGVTQSPTHLIKTRGQQATLRCSPISGHTSVYWYQQALGLGLQFLLWYDEGEERNRGNFPPRFSGRQFPNYSSELNVNALELEDSALYLCASSLVTGRGEQYFGPGTRLTVT.